One and the same sample provided the 30 T cell receptor beta chains below, sequenced in a study of CD8 T cells in ankylosing spondylitis. TCRdb re-called the 5' RACE reads with MiXCR, one entry per CDR3 protein. The sample holds under 300,000 distinct CDR3 sequences, 8% to 11% seen once. Sequences were obtained from blood, either unsorted or a sorted T cell fraction (not recorded which). The receptors derive from a male donor with ankylosing spondylitis or in good health (not recorded which).

This clonotype was detected many times. This chain links TRBV11-2 with TRBJ1-2; possible D gene TRBD1, 5 bases. The V end lost 0 bases, the J end lost 4 bases, and 9 bases lay between the germline ends. The germline V gene has CDR1 SGHAT and CDR2 FQNNGV. There are 14 residues in the CDR3. Here the CDR3 DNA reads TGTGCCAGCAGCTTAGAAACGGGACCCTATGGCTACACCTTC. This encodes CASSLETGPYGYTF. The whole variable domain, filled in from reference TRBV11-2 and TRBJ1-2, reads EAGVAQSPRYKIIEKRQSVAFWCNPISGHATLYWYQQILGQGPKLLIQFQNNGVVDDSQLPKDRFSAERLKGVDSTLKIQPAKLEDSAVYLCASSLETGPYGYTFGSGTRLTVV.

The table lists this clonotype with many counts. The V call is TRBV30, the J call TRBJ2-5; 12 bases fit TRBD2. This CDR3 is 14 amino acids long. V lost 3 bases, J lost 5 bases, and 4 bases stayed unmatched. CDR1 and CDR2 from the germline V gene are GTSNPN and SVGIG (reference sequence). The CDR3 DNA is TGTGCCTGGAGGACTAGCGGGAGTATTGAGACCCAGTACTTC. Translation gives CAWRTSGSIETQYF.

The V and J genes are TRBV27 and TRBJ2-3; 11 nucleotides match TRBD2. CDR3 length: 16 residues. V trimming: 6 bases; J trimming: 8 bases; junction bases outside the gene matches: 13. Germline assignment: CDR1 MNHEY and CDR2 SMNVEV (reference sequence). The DNA of the CDR3 is TGTGCCAGCAGATCCTTGACTAGCGGGGCCGTGGGTACGCAGTATTTT. Translating gives CASRSLTSGAVGTQYF.

There are many counts of this clonotype. The DNA of the CDR3 is TGTGCCTGGAGTGTACGCGGGGCAGGGTATTCCGAGCAGTACTTC. It translates to CAWSVRGAGYSEQYF. This chain links TRBV30 with TRBJ2-7; maybe TRBD2 (6 bases). The CDR3 is 15 residues long. Germline loops: CDR1 GTSNPN, CDR2 SVGIG (reference sequence). V lost 0 bases and J lost 6, with 18 bases in between. Full variable domain (remainder filled in from reference TRBV30 and TRBJ2-7): SQTIHQWPATLVQPVGSPLSLECTVEGTSNPNLYWYRQAAGRGLQLLFYSVGIGQISSEVPQNLSASRPQDRQFILSSKKLLLSDSGFYLCAWSVRGAGYSEQYFGPGTRLTVT.

This clonotype was seen many times. This chain uses TRBV6-2 or TRBV6-3 with TRBJ1-6; D gene uncertain. The CDR3 runs 12 residues. Germline loops: CDR1 MNHEY, CDR2 SVGEGT. The V gene lost 6 bases and the J gene lost 7 bases, with 7 bases spanning the gap. The CDR3 reads CASRRENSPLHF. In nucleotides, the CDR3 is TGTGCCAGCAGGCGGGAAAATTCACCCCTCCACTTT.

This clonotype was seen at least ten times. This chain connects TRBV25-1 to TRBJ2-1, with D perhaps assigned TRBD1 or TRBD2 (5 bases each). The CDR3 runs to 15 residues. Trimming took 8 bases from V and 4 from J, leaving 18 bases between them. Germline lookup yields CDR1 MGHDK and CDR2 SYGVNS. CDR3 nucleotides: TGTGCCAGCGGGGACCACTCTACCGTTTACAATGAGCAGTTCTTC. Encoded protein: CASGDHSTVYNEQFF.

This clonotype was seen at least ten times. The chain carries TRBV5-8 and TRBJ2-3; TRBD1 agrees at 8 bases. Trimming took 0 bases from V and 0 from J; bases not matched to a gene: 6. Germline V lookup: CDR1 SGHTS, CDR2 YDEGEE. There are 17 residues in the CDR3. CDR3 sequence reads: CASSLGDRGPSTDTQYF. CDR3 DNA: TGTGCCAGCAGCTTGGGCGACAGGGGACCTAGCACAGATACGCAGTATTTT.

This clonotype has a count of ten or more. The genes are TRBV20-1 and TRBJ2-5; 9 bases map to TRBD2. V dropped 4 bases and J dropped 4; count of bases not matched to a gene: 7. CDR3 length: 14 amino acids. The germline V gene encodes CDR1 DFQATT and CDR2 SNEGSKA (reference sequence). CDR3 residues: CSATDGREGETQYF. CDR3 DNA: TGCAGTGCTACCGATGGGCGGGAGGGAGAGACCCAGTACTTC.

This clonotype was seen more than once but under ten times. J is TRBJ1-5 and V is TRBV19; no definite D call. V lost 1 base and J 6 bases, leaving 7 bases between the germline ends. The CDR3 extends over 13 amino acids. The germline gives CDR1 LNHDA, CDR2 SQIVND (reference sequence). The CDR3 loop is CASSIGSAQPQHF. CDR3 coding DNA: TGTGCCAGTAGTATAGGTTCGGCTCAGCCCCAGCATTTT. The whole variable domain, remainder taken from reference TRBV19 and TRBJ1-5, is DGGITQSPKYLFRKEGQNVTLSCEQNLNHDAMYWYRQDPGQGLRLIYYSQIVNDFQKGDIAEGYSVSREKKESFPLTVTSAQKNPTAFYLCASSIGSAQPQHFGDGTRLSIL.

The J gene is TRBJ1-1, the V gene TRBV29-1, with 11 nucleotides matching TRBD1. Germline CDR1 is SQVTM and CDR2 is ANQGSEA. CDR3 length: 12 residues. The junction had 3 bases not matched to a gene; V was cut back by 7 bases and J by 5 bases. CDR3: CSGDRGRTEAFF. In DNA form, the CDR3 reads TGCAGCGGGGACAGGGGGAGGACTGAAGCTTTCTTT.

The J gene is TRBJ2-5, the V gene TRBV7-2; TRBD1 is a possible D gene (6 bases). This CDR3 contains 14 residues. V was clipped by 5 bases and J by 1 base, with 11 bases between them. Germline CDR1 and CDR2: SGHTA and FQGNSA. The CDR3 DNA is TGTGCCAGCAGCGAACCGACAGGCCAAGAGACCCAGTACTTC. Protein sequence: CASSEPTGQETQYF.

This clonotype has at least ten counts. The chain uses TRBV4-1 and TRBJ2-3; no reliable D call. The V gene's germline CDR1 is MGHRA and CDR2 YSYEKL. V lost 0 bases and J 6 bases, leaving 4 bases between the germline ends. The CDR3 consists of 12 residues. For the CDR3, the DNA is TGCGCCAGCAGCCAAGACGGCGATACGCAGTATTTT. Translated: CASSQDGDTQYF.

The chain uses TRBV7-2 and TRBJ2-1; D gene unclear. CDR3 length equals 15 residues. The V end lost 1 base, the J end lost 4 bases, and 11 bases lay between the germline ends. Germline loops: CDR1 SGHTA, CDR2 FQGNSA. CDR3 sequence: CASSLDLNLYNEQFF. The CDR3 DNA is TGTGCCAGCAGCTTAGACCTTAACTTATACAATGAGCAGTTCTTC.

This clonotype came up a few times. A much larger clone sits a single nucleotide away, making a read error possible. The rearrangement uses TRBV5-8 and TRBJ2-1; D is possibly TRBD2 (7 bases). Germline loops: CDR1 SGHTS, CDR2 YDEGEE. This CDR3 region has 18 residues. The CDR3 nucleotides are TGTGCCATCAGCTTAGGACCGGGGGGCCGAACCGCCTACAATGAGCAGTTCTTC. Translating gives CAISLGPGGRTAYNEQFF.

The chain combines TRBV30 with TRBJ2-7, with no clear D. CDR1 GTSNPN and CDR2 SVGIG come from the germline V gene (reference sequence). V was cut by 0 bases and J by 4 bases, with 10 bases left in between. The CDR3 length is 13 residues. The CDR3 sequence: CAWSVRSGYEQYF. CDR3 bases: TGTGCCTGGAGTGTACGGTCAGGTTACGAGCAGTACTTC.

This clonotype was seen repeatedly, ten times or more. The V and J genes are TRBV5-1 and TRBJ1-1, with a possible D match to TRBD1 (5 bases). This CDR3 region has 14 residues. The germline CDR1 and CDR2 sequences are SGHRS and YFSETQ. Trimming stripped 4 bases from V and 1 base from J, with 11 bases between. CDR3 coding DNA: TGCGCCAGCAGCGTGACAGATTCGAACACTGAAGCTTTCTTT. This sequence encodes CASSVTDSNTEAFF.

At least ten counts were recorded for this clonotype. V and J are TRBV29-1 and TRBJ2-7, with D perhaps matching TRBD1 or TRBD2 (5 bases each). Germline V gene sequence: CDR1 SQVTM, CDR2 ANQGSEA. The CDR3 totals 15 residues. Trimming pared 4 bases from V and 1 base from J, leaving 17 bases between. CDR3 bases: TGCAGCGTTGGTGCTGGGACCTCGATGTCCTACGAGCAGTACTTC. Its translation is CSVGAGTSMSYEQYF.

This sequence joins TRBV30 and TRBJ2-5; TRBD2 is a possible D gene (5 bases). Trimming removed 1 base at V and 4 bases at J, with 10 bases between. Germline V gene data show CDR1 as GTSNPN and CDR2 as SVGIG (reference sequence). This CDR3 is built from 13 residues. CDR3 region: CAWSGNAGETQYF. CDR3 DNA: TGTGCCTGGAGTGGGAATGCGGGAGAGACCCAGTACTTC.

This clonotype showed up many times. The CDR3 DNA reads TGTGCCAGCAGCTTAGACGGAGCGGGGACTTACAATGAGCAGTTCTTC. It specifies CASSLDGAGTYNEQFF. The chain employs TRBV7-2 and TRBJ2-1, with 7 bases identical to TRBD2. Germline values: CDR1 SGHTA, CDR2 FQGNSA. V lost 1 base and J lost 4; bases outside the gene matches: 7. The CDR3 has 16 residues.

On this clonotype: This may stem from a read error, because a much larger clone lies one nucleotide away. Here the CDR3 DNA reads TGCGTCAGCAGCCAAGATCGGAGCGGGGGGGCAGCAGATACGCAGTATTTT. Translating it yields CVSSQDRSGGAADTQYF. The rearrangement uses TRBV4-1 and TRBJ2-3; 10 bases align to TRBD2. This CDR3 is 17 amino acids long. Germline assignment: CDR1 MGHRA and CDR2 YSYEKL.

The table lists this clonotype with many counts. V gene TRBV5-1 combines with J gene TRBJ1-5, with D unclear. Germline V lookup: CDR1 SGHRS, CDR2 YFSETQ. The V gene lost 0 bases and the J gene lost 7 bases, with 14 bases spanning the gap. CDR3 length: 15 amino acids. CDR3: CASSLGFGDGQPQHF. The CDR3 DNA sequence: TGCGCCAGCAGCTTGGGCTTTGGAGACGGGCAGCCCCAGCATTTT.

This chain uses TRBV12-3 or TRBV12-4 with TRBJ2-3, with 7 bases matching TRBD2. The V and J ends lost 7 bases and 3 bases, in that order; junction bases with no gene match: 13. This CDR3 is built from 16 residues. The DNA for the CDR3 is TGTGCCAGCAAGGAGACAGCCATGGGGGGGACAGATACGCAGTATTTT. Amino acids: CASKETAMGGTDTQYF.

This clonotype was detected a few times. The rearrangement uses TRBV7-7 and TRBJ2-7, with a possible D match to TRBD2 (5 bases). CDR1 and CDR2 from the germline V gene are SSHAT and FNYEAQ (reference sequence). The V end was cut by 1 base, the J end by 4 bases, with 14 bases between. There are 15 residues in the CDR3. Here the CDR3 DNA reads TGTGCCAGCAGCTTAGGAAGAGCGGCAGTGTACGAGCAGTACTTC. Protein: CASSLGRAAVYEQYF. Full variable domain (outside the CDR3, taken from reference TRBV7-7 and TRBJ2-7): GAGVSQSPRYKVTKRGQDVTLRCDPISSHATLYWYQQALGQGPEFLTYFNYEAQPDKSGLPSDRFSAERPEGSISTLTIQRTEQRDSAMYRCASSLGRAAVYEQYFGPGTRLTVT.

This chain links TRBV6-1 with TRBJ2-5, with D uncertain. V gave up 6 bases and J gave up 5 bases, with 16 bases separating them. The CDR3 runs to 14 residues. Germline loops: CDR1 MNHNS, CDR2 SASEGT. CDR3 sequence (DNA): TGTGCCAGCAGCCGTTATAGCCTCGGGGAGACCCAGTACTTC. It translates to CASSRYSLGETQYF.

This clonotype was found many times. The V gene is TRBV6-1, the J gene TRBJ1-1, with a weak D call TRBD1 (6 bases). This CDR3 has 15 residues. Germline CDR1 is MNHNS and CDR2 is SASEGT. The V end was cut by 4 bases, the J end by 1 base, with 13 bases between. The CDR3 protein is CASSAAGAQNTEAFF. The CDR3 bases are TGTGCCAGCAGTGCAGCGGGGGCACAGAACACTGAAGCTTTCTTT.

This clonotype was observed at least ten times. This chain uses TRBV11-2 with TRBJ1-2; D is unresolved. Between the trimmed V and J ends, which lost 4 bases and 7 bases, there was a span of 13 bases. The CDR3 runs 13 residues. Looked up from germline, CDR1 is SGHAT and CDR2 is FQNNGV. CDR3 DNA sequence: TGTGCCAGCAGCTCGCAACCAGGCTCTGGCTACACCTTC. The encoded protein is CASSSQPGSGYTF.

This clonotype was detected only a few times. The rearrangement uses TRBV18 and TRBJ2-1; D possibly corresponds to TRBD1 (5 bases). Germline CDR1 is KGHSH and CDR2 is LQKENI. V was trimmed by 2 bases and J by 9 bases, leaving 17 bases between them. The length of the CDR3 is 15 residues. The CDR3: CASSPSSFQGGEQFF. The CDR3 DNA reads TGTGCCAGCTCACCATCGAGCTTCCAGGGTGGTGAGCAGTTCTTC.

This clonotype has a count of ten or more. V and J are TRBV20-1 and TRBJ1-5; D gene unclear. This CDR3 comprises 13 residues. CDR1 and CDR2 from the germline V gene are DFQATT and SNEGSKA (reference sequence). V was clipped by 6 bases and J by 4 bases, with 13 bases between them. The CDR3 bases are TGCAGTGCCAGACGTCAGACAAATCAGCCCCAGCATTTT. It specifies CSARRQTNQPQHF.

This clonotype was recorded many times. This chain connects TRBV14 to TRBJ1-1; D is perhaps TRBD1 (5 bases). Germline CDR1 is SGHDN and CDR2 is FVKESK. This CDR3 has 15 amino acids. V lost 4 bases and J 4 bases, leaving 16 bases between the germline ends. The CDR3: CASSPGQGVGTEAFF. In DNA, the CDR3 is TGTGCCAGCAGCCCCGGCCAAGGGGTAGGCACTGAAGCTTTCTTT.

This clonotype was counted at least ten times. The rearrangement links TRBV20-1 to TRBJ2-3, with 10 bases aligning to TRBD2. The V gene end was trimmed by 1 base and the J gene end by 2 bases; junction bases not matched to a gene: 15. This CDR3 is 19 amino acids long. Germline V gives CDR1 DFQATT, CDR2 SNEGSKA (reference sequence). The CDR3, as DNA: TGCAGTGCTAGAGTCCCACTCCAGTCTAGCGGGGGCCCCACAGATACGCAGTATTTT. This sequence encodes CSARVPLQSSGGPTDTQYF.